This T cell receptor (beta chain) was identified during a study of cytomegalovirus exposure and HLA in healthy donors. Study-wide results and caveats: Some segments of the V type, notably TRBV6-2 and TRBV6-3, were excluded as indistinguishable. Listed as cytomegalovirus-associated were 164 TCR beta chains. A few chains tied to CMV proved CMV antigen-specific in vitro. In a later analysis, specific HLA alleles were associated with 16,000 or so TCR beta sequences at a 0.05 false discovery rate.

Trimming cost V 8 bases and J 1 base; bases outside gene matches: 12. The CDR3 loop spans 16 amino acids. Germline V CDR1 and CDR2: MDHEN, SYDVKM. The primer mix had 60 Vbeta and 13 Jbeta primers. Some clones are missing from TCRdb's copy, which holds only in-frame ones; the method was immunoSEQ multiplex PCR. This sample has some 200,000 clones, with around four fifths found just once. This clone was observed once. What it binds is unknown. Sequencing was performed on PBMCs. The clonotype comes from a woman aged 40 to 55 in good health and CMV-seronegative. The J gene is TRBJ2-7, the V gene TRBV28; 9 bases are shared with TRBD1. CDR3 bases: TGTGCCAGCGACACTCTCGGGACAGGGACTTCCTACGAGCAGTACTTC. It encodes CASDTLGTGTSYEQYF.